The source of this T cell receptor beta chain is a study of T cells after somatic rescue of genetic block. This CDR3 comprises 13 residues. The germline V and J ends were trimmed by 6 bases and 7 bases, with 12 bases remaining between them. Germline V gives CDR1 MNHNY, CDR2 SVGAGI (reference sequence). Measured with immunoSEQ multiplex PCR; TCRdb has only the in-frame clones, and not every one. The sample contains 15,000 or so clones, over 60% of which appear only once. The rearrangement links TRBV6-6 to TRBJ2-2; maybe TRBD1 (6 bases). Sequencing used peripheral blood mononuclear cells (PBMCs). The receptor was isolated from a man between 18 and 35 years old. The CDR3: CASRPRQVGELFF. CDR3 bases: TGTGCCAGCAGGCCTCGACAGGTCGGGGAGCTGTTTTTT.